The rows below give T cell receptor beta chains drawn from one sample of a study of cytomegalovirus exposure and HLA in healthy donors. The assay was immunoSEQ multiplex PCR, and TCRdb's table has in-frame clones only and misses some. The sample consists of 100,000 to 120,000 clones, more than 75% of them appearing once. Sequenced input: PBMCs. The receptor set was obtained from a woman younger than 45 in good health and CMV-seropositive. Both conserved end residues are part of each CDR3. A D gene is named only where the DNA matches it firmly. Where a row states a size, it is once, few, many or the class of an expanded clone; other rows omit it.

v_call: TRBV19; j_call: TRBJ2-3; clone_size: NA; d_call: TRBD1; cdr3_nt: TGTGCCAGTAGTAGGACAGGACCAGATACGCAGTATTTT; cdr3_aa: CASSRTGPDTQYF
v_call: TRBV5-1; j_call: TRBJ2-2; clone_size: once; d_call: NA; cdr3_nt: TGCGCCAGCAGCACGAGACAGCCGACCGGGGAGCTGTTTTTT; cdr3_aa: CASSTRQPTGELFF
v_call: TRBV10-3; j_call: TRBJ2-7; clone_size: few; d_call: TRBD1; cdr3_nt: TGTGCCATCATGCACACAGGGGGGTCCTACGAGCAGTACTTC; cdr3_aa: CAIMHTGGSYEQYF
v_call: TRBV9; j_call: TRBJ2-1; clone_size: NA; d_call: NA; cdr3_nt: TGTGCCAGCAGCGTAGGACAATACAATGAGCAGTTCTTC; cdr3_aa: CASSVGQYNEQFF
v_call: TRBV5-4; j_call: TRBJ2-7; clone_size: once; d_call: NA; cdr3_nt: TGTGCCAGCAGCTCCCGCTTTCGGGGAAGCTCCTACGAGCAGTACTTC; cdr3_aa: CASSSRFRGSSYEQYF
v_call: TRBV7-9; j_call: TRBJ2-1; clone_size: NA; d_call: TRBD2; cdr3_nt: TGTGCCAGCAGCGGAGCGGGGGGGAACTACAATGAGCAGTTCTTC; cdr3_aa: CASSGAGGNYNEQFF
v_call: TRBV9; j_call: TRBJ2-5; clone_size: NA; d_call: NA; cdr3_nt: TGTGCCAGCAGCGTCGACCCAGGGCGCCAAGAGACCCAGTACTTC; cdr3_aa: CASSVDPGRQETQYF
v_call: TRBV5-1; j_call: TRBJ2-7; clone_size: NA; d_call: TRBD2; cdr3_nt: TGCGCCAGCAGCTGGGGACTAGCGGGGGCCACCTACGAGCAGTACTTC; cdr3_aa: CASSWGLAGATYEQYF
v_call: TRBV15; j_call: TRBJ2-4; clone_size: NA; d_call: NA; cdr3_nt: TGTGCCACCAGCAGAGACAGGGCAGCCAAAAACATTCAGTACTTC; cdr3_aa: CATSRDRAAKNIQYF
v_call: TRBV30; j_call: TRBJ1-5; clone_size: NA; d_call: TRBD1; cdr3_nt: TGTGCCTGGAGTCCGGTGGGAGACAGGGGACCTGTGCCCCAGCATTTT; cdr3_aa: CAWSPVGDRGPVPQHF
v_call: TRBV6-5; j_call: TRBJ2-5; clone_size: NA; d_call: TRBD2; cdr3_nt: TGTGCCAGCGCTGGGGGAGGGAATTTACAAGAGACCCAGTACTTC; cdr3_aa: CASAGGGNLQETQYF
v_call: TRBV7-8; j_call: TRBJ1-6; clone_size: NA; d_call: NA; cdr3_nt: TGTGCCAGCAGCTTAGGGGCAGGGCTTAATTCACCCCTCCACTTT; cdr3_aa: CASSLGAGLNSPLHF
v_call: TRBV28; j_call: TRBJ2-7; clone_size: NA; d_call: TRBD2; cdr3_nt: TGTGCCAGCAGCGCTATGCGGGGTAGCGGGAGCTCCTACGAGCAGTACTTC; cdr3_aa: CASSAMRGSGSSYEQYF
v_call: TRBV7-2; j_call: TRBJ2-7; clone_size: NA; d_call: TRBD1; cdr3_nt: TGTGCCAGCAGCCCATGGGACAGGGGATACGAGCAGTACTTC; cdr3_aa: CASSPWDRGYEQYF
v_call: TRBV15; j_call: TRBJ2-1; clone_size: NA; d_call: TRBD1; cdr3_nt: TGTGCCACCAGCAGAGAGGGGACAGGGTACCGATCCAATGAGCAGTTCTTC; cdr3_aa: CATSREGTGYRSNEQFF
v_call: TRBV11-2; j_call: TRBJ2-3; clone_size: NA; d_call: NA; cdr3_nt: TGTGCCAGCAGCTTAGTCCGACAGAGTACAGATACGCAGTATTTT; cdr3_aa: CASSLVRQSTDTQYF
v_call: TRBV11-2; j_call: TRBJ2-7; clone_size: NA; d_call: NA; cdr3_nt: TGTGCCAGCAGCCCCAGCGGCATATACTACGAGCAGTACTTC; cdr3_aa: CASSPSGIYYEQYF
v_call: TRBV19; j_call: TRBJ1-2; clone_size: few; d_call: NA; cdr3_nt: TGTGCCAGTAGTAAGGGAGGGCCCTATGGCTACACCTTC; cdr3_aa: CASSKGGPYGYTF
v_call: TRBV19; j_call: TRBJ1-2; clone_size: NA; d_call: TRBD1; cdr3_nt: TGTGCCAGTAGTCCGGGGACAGCTAACTATGGCTACACCTTC; cdr3_aa: CASSPGTANYGYTF
v_call: TRBV7-3; j_call: TRBJ2-3; clone_size: NA; d_call: NA; cdr3_nt: TGTGCCAGCAGCTTATACGAGGGGGGCACAGATACGCAGTATTTT; cdr3_aa: CASSLYEGGTDTQYF
v_call: TRBV5-1; j_call: TRBJ2-3; clone_size: NA; d_call: TRBD2; cdr3_nt: TGCGCCAGCAGCTGGCAGACTAGCGGGAGAGATACGCAGTATTTT; cdr3_aa: CASSWQTSGRDTQYF
v_call: TRBV9; j_call: TRBJ1-2; clone_size: NA; d_call: NA; cdr3_nt: TGTGCCAGCAATCAGGGGAACTATGGCTACACCTTC; cdr3_aa: CASNQGNYGYTF
v_call: TRBV9; j_call: TRBJ1-2; clone_size: NA; d_call: NA; cdr3_nt: TGTGCCAGCAGCTCCGGGAGGGATGGAAACTATGGCTACACCTTC; cdr3_aa: CASSSGRDGNYGYTF
v_call: TRBV29-1; j_call: TRBJ1-1; clone_size: NA; d_call: NA; cdr3_nt: TGCAGCGTTGCTGGGAGGCTTCAGGCTGAAGCTTTCTTT; cdr3_aa: CSVAGRLQAEAFF
v_call: TRBV2; j_call: TRBJ2-7; clone_size: NA; d_call: TRBD2; cdr3_nt: TGTGCCAGCAGGGGGGAGGGCGCCTACGAGCAGTACTTC; cdr3_aa: CASRGEGAYEQYF
v_call: TRBV28; j_call: TRBJ1-5; clone_size: NA; d_call: TRBD1; cdr3_nt: TGTGCCAGCAGTTCCGGGACAGGGGGCGGCAATCAGCCCCAGCATTTT; cdr3_aa: CASSSGTGGGNQPQHF
v_call: TRBV9; j_call: TRBJ1-5; clone_size: NA; d_call: TRBD1; cdr3_nt: TGTGCCAGCAGCGTAGCCCCCCTACACGACAGGGGGCATAGCAATCAGCCCCAGCATTTT; cdr3_aa: CASSVAPLHDRGHSNQPQHF
v_call: TRBV29-1; j_call: TRBJ1-4; clone_size: NA; d_call: TRBD1; cdr3_nt: TGCAGCGTCCTGGACAGGGGGGGTGAAAAACTGTTTTTT; cdr3_aa: CSVLDRGGEKLFF
v_call: TRBV9; j_call: TRBJ1-1; clone_size: NA; d_call: TRBD1; cdr3_nt: TGTGCCAGCAGCGTAGGACAGGGGATGAACACTGAAGCTTTCTTT; cdr3_aa: CASSVGQGMNTEAFF
v_call: TRBV6-1; j_call: TRBJ1-2; clone_size: NA; d_call: NA; cdr3_nt: TGTGCCAGCAGAATACCCTTAGACTATGGCTACACCTTC; cdr3_aa: CASRIPLDYGYTF
v_call: TRBV4-3; j_call: TRBJ2-1; clone_size: once; d_call: NA; cdr3_nt: TGCGCCAGCAGCCAAGATATTTCCTCCCACAATGAGCAGTTCTTC; cdr3_aa: CASSQDISSHNEQFF
v_call: TRBV7-2; j_call: TRBJ1-5; clone_size: once; d_call: TRBD1; cdr3_nt: TGTGCCAGCAGCCCACAGGGGGAGCAGCCCCAGCATTTT; cdr3_aa: CASSPQGEQPQHF
v_call: TRBV6-1; j_call: TRBJ2-1; clone_size: NA; d_call: TRBD2; cdr3_nt: TGTGCCAGCAGTGAGGGACTAGCGGCATACAATGAGCAGTTCTTC; cdr3_aa: CASSEGLAAYNEQFF
v_call: TRBV15; j_call: TRBJ1-5; clone_size: NA; d_call: NA; cdr3_nt: TGTGCCACCAGCAACCGCGGTAGCAATCAGCCCCAGCATTTT; cdr3_aa: CATSNRGSNQPQHF
v_call: TRBV15; j_call: TRBJ1-5; clone_size: NA; d_call: NA; cdr3_nt: TGTGCCACGTCTACAGGGTATGAGTACGGCGATCAGCCCCAGCATTTT; cdr3_aa: CATSTGYEYGDQPQHF
v_call: TRBV13; j_call: TRBJ1-3; clone_size: NA; d_call: NA; cdr3_nt: TGTGCCAGCGCAGCGGTGGGAGCGGGAAACACCATATATTTT; cdr3_aa: CASAAVGAGNTIYF
v_call: TRBV11-3; j_call: TRBJ2-7; clone_size: NA; d_call: NA; cdr3_nt: TGTGCCAGCAGCCCGGACAGCCTCTCCTACGAGCAGTACTTC; cdr3_aa: CASSPDSLSYEQYF
v_call: TRBV6-6; j_call: TRBJ2-7; clone_size: NA; d_call: NA; cdr3_nt: TGTGCCAGCAGTTACTTTCGAGGAGGGGCCTACGAGCAGTACTTC; cdr3_aa: CASSYFRGGAYEQYF
v_call: TRBV18; j_call: TRBJ1-6; clone_size: once; d_call: TRBD1; cdr3_nt: TGTGCCAGCTCACCACGGACAGGGAATTCACCCCTCCACTTT; cdr3_aa: CASSPRTGNSPLHF
v_call: TRBV29-1; j_call: TRBJ2-7; clone_size: NA; d_call: NA; cdr3_nt: TGCAGCCACGAAAGGGCAGGGGAATTTTTC; cdr3_aa: CSHERAGEFF
v_call: TRBV6-5; j_call: TRBJ2-1; clone_size: NA; d_call: TRBD2; cdr3_nt: TGTGCCAGCAGATCAGGACTAGGGCAAAAGGCGAGGCAGTTCTTC; cdr3_aa: CASRSGLGQKARQFF
v_call: TRBV28; j_call: TRBJ2-7; clone_size: NA; d_call: NA; cdr3_nt: TGTGCCAGCAGTCTGTCCCTAAACCTCGCGAGCTCCTACGAGCAGTACTTC; cdr3_aa: CASSLSLNLASSYEQYF
v_call: TRBV5-1; j_call: TRBJ2-3; clone_size: NA; d_call: TRBD2; cdr3_nt: TGCGCCAGCAGCTTGGTGGCTTCGGGGGGTGAGGATACGCAGTATTTT; cdr3_aa: CASSLVASGGEDTQYF
v_call: TRBV5-6; j_call: TRBJ2-1; clone_size: medium-sized; d_call: TRBD1; cdr3_nt: TGTGCCAGCAGCTTGCGGGGACAGGGAGTGCGCCTCAATGAGTTCTTC; cdr3_aa: CASSLRGQGVRLNEFF
v_call: TRBV7-9; j_call: TRBJ2-5; clone_size: NA; d_call: TRBD1; cdr3_nt: TGTGCCAGCAGCCCGTTACAGGGGCAAGAGACCCAGTACTTC; cdr3_aa: CASSPLQGQETQYF
v_call: TRBV6-1; j_call: TRBJ1-5; clone_size: NA; d_call: NA; cdr3_nt: TGTGCCAGCAGTGAGTTGGGACACCAGTCCGTGCCCCAGCATTTT; cdr3_aa: CASSELGHQSVPQHF
v_call: TRBV30; j_call: TRBJ1-2; clone_size: NA; d_call: TRBD1; cdr3_nt: TGTGCCTGGAGTGGACAGGGAGAGGGCTATGGCTACACCTTC; cdr3_aa: CAWSGQGEGYGYTF
v_call: TRBV5-1; j_call: TRBJ2-1; clone_size: NA; d_call: NA; cdr3_nt: TGCGCCAGCAGCGGGCCGGGACTTACTTACAATGAGCAGTTCTTC; cdr3_aa: CASSGPGLTYNEQFF
v_call: TRBV5-1; j_call: TRBJ2-1; clone_size: NA; d_call: TRBD1; cdr3_nt: TGCGCCAGCAGCTCCCGTGGTCCCACGGGACAGGGGTACAATGAGCAGTTCTTC; cdr3_aa: CASSSRGPTGQGYNEQFF
v_call: TRBV9; j_call: TRBJ2-7; clone_size: NA; d_call: TRBD2; cdr3_nt: TGTGCCAGCAGCTCGGGACTAGCGGGCTACGAGCAGTACTTC; cdr3_aa: CASSSGLAGYEQYF
v_call: TRBV5-6; j_call: TRBJ2-5; clone_size: NA; d_call: TRBD1; cdr3_nt: TGTGCCAGCAGCTCCCAACAGGGGATGGAGACCCAGTACTTC; cdr3_aa: CASSSQQGMETQYF
v_call: TRBV4-2; j_call: TRBJ2-1; clone_size: NA; d_call: NA; cdr3_nt: TGTGCCAGCAGCCAAGAGGCTGGAGGCATTTTAAATGAGCAGTTCTTC; cdr3_aa: CASSQEAGGILNEQFF
v_call: TRBV27; j_call: TRBJ2-7; clone_size: NA; d_call: TRBD2; cdr3_nt: TGTGCCAGCAGTCCCCCCGGGAACAGCGGGAGGCATAGGCAGTACTTC; cdr3_aa: CASSPPGNSGRHRQYF
v_call: TRBV6-5; j_call: TRBJ2-7; clone_size: NA; d_call: TRBD2; cdr3_nt: TGTGCCAGCAGTCGCGGACTAGCCGAAGGGGGCGAGCAGTACTTC; cdr3_aa: CASSRGLAEGGEQYF